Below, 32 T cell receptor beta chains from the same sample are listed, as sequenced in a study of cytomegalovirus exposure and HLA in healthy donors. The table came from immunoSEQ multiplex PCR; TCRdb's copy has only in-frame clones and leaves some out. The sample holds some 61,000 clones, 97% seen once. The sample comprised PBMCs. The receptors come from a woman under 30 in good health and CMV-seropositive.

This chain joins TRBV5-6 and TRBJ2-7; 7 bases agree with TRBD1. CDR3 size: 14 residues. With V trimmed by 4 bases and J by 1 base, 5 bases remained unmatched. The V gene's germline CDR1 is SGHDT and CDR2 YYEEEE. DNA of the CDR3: TGTGCCAGCAGCCTAGGGACAGCATCCTACGAGCAGTACTTC. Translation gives CASSLGTASYEQYF.

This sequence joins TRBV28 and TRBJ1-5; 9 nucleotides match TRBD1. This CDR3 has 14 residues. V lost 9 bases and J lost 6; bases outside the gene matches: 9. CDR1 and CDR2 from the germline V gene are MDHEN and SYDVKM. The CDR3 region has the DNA TGTGCCAGTACACAGGGGGCGCAGGGTCAGCCCCAGCATTTT. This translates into CASTQGAQGQPQHF. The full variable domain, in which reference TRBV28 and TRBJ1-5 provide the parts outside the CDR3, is DVKVTQSSRYLVKRTGEKVFLECVQDMDHENMFWYRQDPGLGLRLIYFSYDVKMKEKGDIPEGYSVSREKKERFSLILESASTNQTSMYLCASTQGAQGQPQHFGDGTRLSIL.

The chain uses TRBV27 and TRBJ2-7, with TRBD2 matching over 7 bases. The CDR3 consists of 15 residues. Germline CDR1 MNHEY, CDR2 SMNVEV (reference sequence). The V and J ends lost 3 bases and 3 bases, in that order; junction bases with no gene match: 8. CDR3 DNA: TGTGCCAGCAGTTTGAGTGGCGGGAGAGGCTACGAGCAGTACTTC. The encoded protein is CASSLSGGRGYEQYF.

For the CDR3, the DNA is TGTGCCAGTAGTAGAGGTGAGGAGGACACTGAAGCTTTCTTT. Translation: CASSRGEEDTEAFF. The chain couples TRBV19 to TRBJ1-1; D ambiguous. The CDR3 spans 14 residues. V was clipped by 4 bases and J by 3 bases, with 12 bases between them. The V gene's germline CDR1 is LNHDA and CDR2 SQIVND (reference sequence).

The CDR3 DNA sequence: TGTGCCTGGAGTGTAGCCCAGGGGAGAGGAGGCTACACCTTC. Protein product: CAWSVAQGRGGYTF. This chain uses TRBV30 with TRBJ1-2, with D perhaps TRBD1 (6 bases). The germline V gene encodes CDR1 GTSNPN and CDR2 SVGIG (reference sequence). This CDR3 contains 14 residues. V lost 0 bases and J 8 bases, leaving 16 bases between the germline ends.

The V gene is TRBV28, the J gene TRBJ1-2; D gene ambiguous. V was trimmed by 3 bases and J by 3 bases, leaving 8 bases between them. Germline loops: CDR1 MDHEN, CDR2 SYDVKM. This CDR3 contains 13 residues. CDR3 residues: CASSLQRDYGYTF. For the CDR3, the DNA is TGTGCCAGCAGTTTGCAGCGGGACTATGGCTACACCTTC.

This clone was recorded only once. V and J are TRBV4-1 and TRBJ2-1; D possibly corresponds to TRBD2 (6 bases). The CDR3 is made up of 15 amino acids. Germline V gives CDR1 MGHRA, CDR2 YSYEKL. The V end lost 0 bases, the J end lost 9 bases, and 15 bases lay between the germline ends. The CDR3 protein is CASSQEEGFGSEQFF. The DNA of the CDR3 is TGCGCCAGCAGCCAAGAAGAGGGCTTCGGGAGTGAGCAGTTCTTC.

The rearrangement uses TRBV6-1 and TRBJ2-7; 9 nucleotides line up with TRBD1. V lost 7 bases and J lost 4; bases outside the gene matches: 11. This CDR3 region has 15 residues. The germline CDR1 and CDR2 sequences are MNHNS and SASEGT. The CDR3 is CASTLGGTGTYEQYF. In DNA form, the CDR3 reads TGTGCCAGCACCCTAGGGGGGACAGGGACGTACGAGCAGTACTTC.

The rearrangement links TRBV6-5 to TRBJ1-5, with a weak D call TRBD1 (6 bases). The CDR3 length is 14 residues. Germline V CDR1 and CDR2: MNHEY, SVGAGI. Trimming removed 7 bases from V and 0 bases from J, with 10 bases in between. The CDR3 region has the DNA TGTGCCAGCAAACAGGGAAATAGCAATCAGCCCCAGCATTTT. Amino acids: CASKQGNSNQPQHF.

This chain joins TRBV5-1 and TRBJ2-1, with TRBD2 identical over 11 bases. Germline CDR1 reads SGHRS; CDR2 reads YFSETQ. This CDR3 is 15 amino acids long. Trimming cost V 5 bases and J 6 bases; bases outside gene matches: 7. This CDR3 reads CASSLAGGRSNEQFF. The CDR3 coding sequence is TGCGCCAGCAGTCTAGCGGGAGGTCGCTCCAATGAGCAGTTCTTC.

CDR3: CASSLAGGSTGELFF. The CDR3 bases are TGTGCCAGCAGCTTAGCGGGAGGGTCGACCGGGGAGCTGTTTTTT. The chain carries TRBV7-2 and TRBJ2-2, with 7 positions matching TRBD2. Per the germline V gene, CDR1 is SGHTA and CDR2 is FQGNSA. V shed 0 bases and J 5 bases; nucleotides not matched to a gene: 3. The CDR3 covers 15 residues.

The CDR3: CASSLPGTGSSYEQYF. CDR3 sequence (DNA): TGTGCCAGCAGTTTACCCGGGACAGGCAGTTCCTACGAGCAGTACTTC. The chain recombines TRBV28 with TRBJ2-7, with 8 bases aligning to TRBD1. The CDR3 has 16 amino acids. Germline CDR1 MDHEN, CDR2 SYDVKM. With V trimmed by 2 bases and J by 1 base, 7 bases remained unmatched.

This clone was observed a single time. Written as DNA, the CDR3 is TGTGCCAGTAGTATGTCGGGGCCGGGACAGGTGACGGAGACCCAGTACTTC. This sequence encodes CASSMSGPGQVTETQYF. The V gene is TRBV19, the J gene TRBJ2-5; TRBD1 aligns across 8 bases. The CDR3 is 17 amino acids. Germline V gene data show CDR1 as LNHDA and CDR2 as SQIVND (reference sequence). J was trimmed by 5 bases and V by 3 bases; bases with no gene match: 14.

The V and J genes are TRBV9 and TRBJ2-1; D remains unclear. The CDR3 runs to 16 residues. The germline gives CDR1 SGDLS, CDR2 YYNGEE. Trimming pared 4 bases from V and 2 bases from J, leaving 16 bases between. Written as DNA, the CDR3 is TGTGCCAGCAGCCTTTTAGCTGTCCCCACCTACAATGAGCAGTTCTTC. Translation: CASSLLAVPTYNEQFF.

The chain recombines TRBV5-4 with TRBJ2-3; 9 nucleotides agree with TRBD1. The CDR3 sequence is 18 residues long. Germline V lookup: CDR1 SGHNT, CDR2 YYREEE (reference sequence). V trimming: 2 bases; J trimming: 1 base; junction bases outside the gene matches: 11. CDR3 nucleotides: TGTGCCAGCAGCTTAGGGACAGGGAGGTTTGAAGGCACAGATACGCAGTATTTT. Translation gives CASSLGTGRFEGTDTQYF.

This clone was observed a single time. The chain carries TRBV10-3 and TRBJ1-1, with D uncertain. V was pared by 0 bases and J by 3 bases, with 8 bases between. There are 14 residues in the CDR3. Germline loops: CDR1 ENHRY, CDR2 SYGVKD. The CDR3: CAISESYQDTEAFF. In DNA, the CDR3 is TGTGCCATCAGTGAGTCTTACCAGGACACTGAAGCTTTCTTT.

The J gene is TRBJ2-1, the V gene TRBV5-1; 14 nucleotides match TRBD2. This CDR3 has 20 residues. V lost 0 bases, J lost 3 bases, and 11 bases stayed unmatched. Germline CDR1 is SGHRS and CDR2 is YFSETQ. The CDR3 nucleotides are TGCGCCAGCAGCTTGGCCGGGACTAGCGGGAGAGCTGTAGTCTACAATGAGCAGTTCTTC. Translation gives CASSLAGTSGRAVVYNEQFF.

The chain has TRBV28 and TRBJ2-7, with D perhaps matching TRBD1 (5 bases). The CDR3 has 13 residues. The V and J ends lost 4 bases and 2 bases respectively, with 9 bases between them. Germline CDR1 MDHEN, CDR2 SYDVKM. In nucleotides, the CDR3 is TGTGCCAGCAGTTCAGGGTTTCCCTACGAGCAGTACTTC. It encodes CASSSGFPYEQYF. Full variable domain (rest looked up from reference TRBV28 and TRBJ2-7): DVKVTQSSRYLVKRTGEKVFLECVQDMDHENMFWYRQDPGLGLRLIYFSYDVKMKEKGDIPEGYSVSREKKERFSLILESASTNQTSMYLCASSSGFPYEQYFGPGTRLTVT.

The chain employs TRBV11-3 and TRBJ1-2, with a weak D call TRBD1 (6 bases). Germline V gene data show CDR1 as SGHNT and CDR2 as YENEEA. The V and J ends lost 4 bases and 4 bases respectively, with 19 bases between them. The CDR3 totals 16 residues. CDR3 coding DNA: TGTGCCAGCAGCTCGACAAAGCAGGGGCAAACCTATGGCTACACCTTC. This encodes CASSSTKQGQTYGYTF. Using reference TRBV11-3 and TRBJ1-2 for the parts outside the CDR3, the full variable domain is EAGVVQSPRYKIIEKKQPVAFWCNPISGHNTLYWYLQNLGQGPELLIRYENEEAVDDSQLPKDRFSAERLKGVDSTLKIQPAELGDSAVYLCASSSTKQGQTYGYTFGSGTRLTVV.

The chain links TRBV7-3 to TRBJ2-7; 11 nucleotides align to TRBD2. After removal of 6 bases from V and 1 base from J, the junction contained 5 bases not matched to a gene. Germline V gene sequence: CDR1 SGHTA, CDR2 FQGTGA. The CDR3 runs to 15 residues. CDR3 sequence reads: CASSIAGGSSYEQYF. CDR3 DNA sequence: TGTGCCAGCAGTATAGCGGGAGGGAGTTCCTACGAGCAGTACTTC.

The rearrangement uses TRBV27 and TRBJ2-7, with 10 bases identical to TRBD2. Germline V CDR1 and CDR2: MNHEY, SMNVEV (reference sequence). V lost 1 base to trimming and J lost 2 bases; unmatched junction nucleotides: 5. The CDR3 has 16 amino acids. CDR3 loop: CASSLFSTSGPYEQYF. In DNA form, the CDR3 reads TGTGCCAGCAGTTTATTCTCGACTAGCGGGCCCTACGAGCAGTACTTC.

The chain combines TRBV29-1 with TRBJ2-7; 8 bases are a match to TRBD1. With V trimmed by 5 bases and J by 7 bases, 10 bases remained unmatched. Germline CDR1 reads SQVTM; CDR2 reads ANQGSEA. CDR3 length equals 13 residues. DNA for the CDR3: TGCAGCGTTCCACAACAGGGGGGTTCGGAGCAGTACTTC. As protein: CSVPQQGGSEQYF.

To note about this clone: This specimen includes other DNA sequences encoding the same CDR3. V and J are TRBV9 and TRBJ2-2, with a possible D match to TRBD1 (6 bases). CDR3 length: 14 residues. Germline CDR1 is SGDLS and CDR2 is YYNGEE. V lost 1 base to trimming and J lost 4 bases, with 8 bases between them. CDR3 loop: CASSVRGGTGELFF. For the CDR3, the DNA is TGTGCCAGCAGCGTAAGAGGGGGCACCGGGGAGCTGTTTTTT.

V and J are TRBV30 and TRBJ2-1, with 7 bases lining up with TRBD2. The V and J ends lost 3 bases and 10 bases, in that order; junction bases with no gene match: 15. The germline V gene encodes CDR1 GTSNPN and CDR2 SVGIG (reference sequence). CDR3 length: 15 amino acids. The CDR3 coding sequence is TGTGCCTGGAGCCCGTCCGGGGGGTTTGGCATCGAGCAGTTCTTC. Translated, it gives CAWSPSGGFGIEQFF.

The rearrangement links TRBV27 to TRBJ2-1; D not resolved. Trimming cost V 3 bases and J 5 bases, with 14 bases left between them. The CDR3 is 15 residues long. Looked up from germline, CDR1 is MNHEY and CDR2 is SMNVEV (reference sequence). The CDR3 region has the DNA TGTGCCAGCAGTTTCGCGAGAGACTTAAACAATGAGCAGTTCTTC. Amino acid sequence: CASSFARDLNNEQFF.

The CDR3 region has the DNA TGTGCCAGCAGCTCCCACCCCGGACAGGGGGCTGAGCAGTTCTTC. Protein sequence: CASSSHPGQGAEQFF. The V call is TRBV7-2, the J call TRBJ2-1; 11 bases match TRBD1. The germline V gene encodes CDR1 SGHTA and CDR2 FQGNSA. The ends lost 4 bases at V and 9 bases at J; junction bases unmatched: 8. The CDR3 is 15 residues long. The full variable domain, its missing parts supplied by reference TRBV7-2 and TRBJ2-1, is GAGVSQSPSNKVTEKGKDVELRCDPISGHTALYWYRQSLGQGLEFLIYFQGNSAPDKSGLPSDRFSAERTGGSVSTLTIQRTQQEDSAVYLCASSSHPGQGAEQFFGPGTRLTVL.

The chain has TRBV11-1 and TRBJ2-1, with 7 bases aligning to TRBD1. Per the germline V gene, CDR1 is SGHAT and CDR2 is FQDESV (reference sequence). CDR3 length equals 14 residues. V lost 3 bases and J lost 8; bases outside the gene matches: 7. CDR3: CASSLDRRVYEQFF. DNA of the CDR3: TGTGCCAGCAGCTTGGACAGGAGAGTGTATGAGCAGTTCTTC.

The CDR3 coding sequence is TGCGCCAGCAGCTTGGATGGGGGCTTGGGCACAGATACGCAGTATTTT. Translation gives CASSLDGGLGTDTQYF. V gene TRBV5-1 combines with J gene TRBJ2-3, with D possibly TRBD1 on 6 matching bases. V was pared by 0 bases and J by 1 base, with 12 bases between. The CDR3 is made up of 16 amino acids. The germline gives CDR1 SGHRS, CDR2 YFSETQ.

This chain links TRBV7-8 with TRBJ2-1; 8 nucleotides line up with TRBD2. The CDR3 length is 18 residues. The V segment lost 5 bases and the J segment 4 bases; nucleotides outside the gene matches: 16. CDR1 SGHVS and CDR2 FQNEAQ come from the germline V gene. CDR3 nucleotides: TGTGCCAGCAGCGCCCGTAAACTTAGCGGGAATAGGTACAATGAGCAGTTCTTC. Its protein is CASSARKLSGNRYNEQFF. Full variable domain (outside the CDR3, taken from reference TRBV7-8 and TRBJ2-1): GAGVSQSPRYKVAKRGQDVALRCDPISGHVSLFWYQQALGQGPEFLTYFQNEAQLDKSGLPSDRFFAERPEGSVSTLKIQRTQQEDSAVYLCASSARKLSGNRYNEQFFGPGTRLTVL.

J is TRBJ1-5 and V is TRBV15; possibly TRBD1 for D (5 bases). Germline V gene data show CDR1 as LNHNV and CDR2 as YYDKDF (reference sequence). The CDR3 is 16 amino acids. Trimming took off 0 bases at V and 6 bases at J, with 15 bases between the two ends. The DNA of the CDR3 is TGTGCCACCAGCAGAGACCGGGGGGTTTTTGGTCAGCCCCAGCATTTT. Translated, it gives CATSRDRGVFGQPQHF.

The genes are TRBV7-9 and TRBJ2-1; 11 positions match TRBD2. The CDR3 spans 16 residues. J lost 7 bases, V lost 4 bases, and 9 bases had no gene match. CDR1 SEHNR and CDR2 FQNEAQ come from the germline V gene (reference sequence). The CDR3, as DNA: TGTGCCAGCAGCTCCCATAGCGGGAGGGCCGGTAATGAGCAGTTCTTC. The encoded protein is CASSSHSGRAGNEQFF.

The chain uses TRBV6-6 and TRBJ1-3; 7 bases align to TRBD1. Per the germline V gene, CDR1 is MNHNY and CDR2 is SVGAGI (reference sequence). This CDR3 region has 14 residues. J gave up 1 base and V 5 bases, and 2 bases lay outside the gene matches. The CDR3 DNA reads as TGTGCCAGCAGTCTGACAGGGTCTGGAAACACCATATATTTT. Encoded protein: CASSLTGSGNTIYF.